These 3 T cell receptor beta chains were sequenced from one sample in a study of blood T cell repertoires in COVID-19. This table comes from immunoSEQ multiplex PCR, and its TCRdb copy is limited to in-frame clones, with some not included. Of fewer than 250,000 clones detected, 80% to 90% appear once; the ten largest clones hold roughly 2.5%. The sample consisted of peripheral blood. These receptors were collected from a middle-aged woman with active or convalescent COVID-19.

This clone came up once. The genes are TRBV15 and TRBJ1-5; no clear D gene. The CDR3 extends over 14 amino acids. The germline CDR1 and CDR2 sequences are LNHNV and YYDKDF (reference sequence). Trimming took off 1 base at V and 11 bases at J, with 15 bases between the two ends. DNA for the CDR3: TGTGCCACCAGCAGAGTCGGCCTGGGGAGGTCCCAGCATTTT. This encodes CATSRVGLGRSQHF. The variable domain in full, completed from reference TRBV15 and TRBJ1-5, reads DAMVIQNPRYQVTQFGKPVTLSCSQTLNHNVMYWYQQKSSQAPKLLFHYYDKDFNNEADTPDNFQSRRPNTSFCFLDIRSPGLGDTAMYLCATSRVGLGRSQHFGDGTRLSIL.

The gene calls are TRBV5-6 and TRBJ1-1, with 7 nucleotides matching TRBD1. With 4 bases clipped from V and 5 bases from J, the junction kept 14 bases outside the gene matches. CDR3 size: 16 residues. Germline CDR1 and CDR2: SGHDT and YYEEEE. The CDR3 sequence is CASSLGTVIRGTEAFF. The DNA of the CDR3 is TGTGCCAGCAGCCTAGGGACAGTTATAAGGGGGACTGAAGCTTTCTTT.

The V call is TRBV10-3, the J call TRBJ1-3; TRBD1 aligns across 7 bases. Germline CDR1 ENHRY, CDR2 SYGVKD. This CDR3 has 15 amino acids. V shed 7 bases, J shed 0 bases, and the junction held 6 bases outside the gene matches. In nucleotides, the CDR3 is TGTGCCATCATTAGGGACAGTAACTCTGGAAACACCATATATTTT. Residues: CAIIRDSNSGNTIYF.